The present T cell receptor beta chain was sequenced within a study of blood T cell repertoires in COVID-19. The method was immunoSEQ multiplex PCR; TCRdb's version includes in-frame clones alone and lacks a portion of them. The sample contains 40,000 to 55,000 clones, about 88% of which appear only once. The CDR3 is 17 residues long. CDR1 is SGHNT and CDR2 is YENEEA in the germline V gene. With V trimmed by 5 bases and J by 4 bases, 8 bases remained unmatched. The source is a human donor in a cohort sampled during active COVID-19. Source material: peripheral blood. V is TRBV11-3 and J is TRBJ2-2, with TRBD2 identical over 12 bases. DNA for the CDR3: TGTGCCAGCAGCGCACCACGACTAGCGGGGGTCACCGGGGAGCTGTTTTTT. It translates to CASSAPRLAGVTGELFF.